The subject of this entry is one T cell receptor beta chain. Its antigen target is currently unknown. No base qualities exist here, and no much larger clone lies one base off it. The data stem from a study of T cells in localized non-small cell lung cancer (dated by TCRdb to the early 2020s). Concerning the study at large: The study examined T cell repertoires in roughly 240 patients with early-stage NSCLC and compared tumors with uninvolved tumor-adjacent lungs. Of the NSCLC patients, about 130 were male and about a hundred were female, and the mean age was roughly 61 years. The cohort comprised around 250 treatment-naïve NSCLC patients with resected, localized lung tumors. General conclusions and limits of the study: A median of 57 of the top 100 tumor clones turned up in the paired uninvolved adjacent lung, and fewer than 35 of those clones also ranked among the top 100 of that same adjacent lung. Because multi-region tumor sequencing was not done, intratumor heterogeneity could not be ruled out. Because the study design was exploratory, TCR variables were selected using unadjusted p-values without false-discovery rate correction. Uninvolved tumor-adjacent lung showed the highest T cell clonality, higher than tumor, which suggests more focused antigenic responses in the adjacent lung. Longer overall survival was associated with higher blood T cell density, whereas shorter survival was associated with higher adjacent-lung clonality.

At diagnosis, peripheral blood, uninvolved tumor-adjacent lung and tumor were collected and stored as a combination of fresh-frozen and FFPE material. For TCR repertoire profiling, blood samples were analyzed as peripheral blood mononuclear cells. In the germline V gene, CDR1 corresponds to SQVTM and CDR2 to ANQGSEA. Clipping removes 6 bases from V and 5 bases from J, with 9 as the unmatched junction base count. Inclusive of the bounding cysteine and phenylalanine, the CDR3 is 14 residues long. CDR3 DNA is the only sequence kept; it has 42 bases, read in frame from the first base. TCR beta CDR3 regions were sequenced from DNA using the immunoSEQ Assay. In the source study's methods: T cell density was computed as TCR beta template counts normalized to usable DNA estimated by amplifying housekeeping genes. Richness was estimated using the preseqR package, with extrapolation to 400,000 templates for PBMC samples and to 120,000 templates for tissue samples. Clonality was taken to be one minus Pielou's evenness. Tissue-enriched TCRs were identified through differential abundance testing performed on productive amino-acid clonotypes, with a minimum total count of 5 and an alpha of 0.1. The Jaccard Index and the Morisita Overlap Index were used to measure how much the repertoires overlapped between compartments. GLIPH grouped TCR beta CDR3s together with public tetramer-defined viral CDR3s, and a viral motif had to include at least three viral sequences and also show V-gene enrichment. TCRdb took over this immuneACCESS table, retaining in-frame rearrangements with V and J assigned. Such tables are incomplete; in checked studies, under half of the missing clones stem from an unresolved V gene, and the remainder is unexplained. D and trimming come from the DNA, and the V and J calls and clone size come from that table. The sample table contains about 59,000 clones; only one count was recorded for approximately 91% of them. 15% to 20% of the sample is in the top ten clones.

This clonotype was obtained from a man between 40 and 70 years old with stage I lung adenocarcinoma. The sample in question was peripheral blood, obtained before any cancer treatment. Recombination joined TRBV29-1 with TRBJ2-7; TRBD1 matches 11 bases in the middle. The DNA reads as follows: TGCAGCGTGACTAGGACAGGGGGCATCAACGAGCAGTACTTC. It translates as CSVTRTGGINEQYF.